The next 8 T cell receptor beta chains were all read from a single sample in a study of early T cells in non-severe SARS-CoV-2 infection. TCRdb re-analysed the 5' RACE reads in MiXCR, keeping a single row per CDR3 protein. The sample has under 20,000 distinct CDR3 sequences; about 4% are singletons. Sequencing was performed on whole blood. These receptors all stem from an adult who was a healthcare worker with PCR-confirmed SARS-CoV-2 infection or an uninfected control (not recorded which).

This clonotype was seen more than once but under ten times. This rearrangement joins TRBV2 to TRBJ1-1, with D unresolved. Germline values: CDR1 SNHLY, CDR2 FYNNEI. CDR3 length: 16 residues. V dropped 4 bases and J dropped 0 bases, with 15 bases sitting between them. CDR3 nucleotide sequence: TGTGCCAGCAGTGGCCGTGGGCCCCCCATGAACACTGAAGCTTTCTTT. Encoded protein: CASSGRGPPMNTEAFF.

This clonotype was counted ten times or more. The rearrangement uses TRBV25-1 and TRBJ1-5; 9 positions agree with TRBD1. Unmatched junction bases numbered 3, after V lost 6 bases and J lost 3 bases. CDR1 and CDR2 (germline): MGHDK, SYGVNS. The CDR3 spans 14 residues. CDR3 bases: TGTGCCAGCAGGGAACAGGGGGCCAATCAGCCCCAGCATTTT. As protein: CASREQGANQPQHF.

The chain is built from TRBV7-6 and TRBJ2-5; D remains ambiguous. CDR3 length equals 11 residues. V lost 1 base to trimming and J lost 6 bases, with 3 bases between them. Germline V gene sequence: CDR1 SGHVS, CDR2 FNYEAQ. CDR3 amino acids: CASSLEKTQYF. Written as DNA, the CDR3 is TGTGCCAGCAGCTTAGAGAAGACCCAGTACTTC. The variable domain in full, completed from reference TRBV7-6 and TRBJ2-5, reads GAGVSQSPRYKVTKRGQDVALRCDPISGHVSLYWYRQALGQGPEFLTYFNYEAQQDKSGLPNDRFSAERPEGSISTLTIQRTEQRDSAMYRCASSLEKTQYFGPGTRLLVL.

Ten or more counts support this clonotype. The genes are TRBV3-1 and TRBJ2-1; 7 nucleotides agree with TRBD2. The V and J ends lost 0 bases and 15 bases, in that order; junction bases with no gene match: 8. The CDR3 has 13 amino acids. In germline, CDR1 is LGHDT, CDR2 YNNKEL (reference sequence). The CDR3 bases are TGTGCCAGCAGCCAAGATCGGACTAGGCGTGTGTTCTTC. It specifies CASSQDRTRRVFF.

The genes are TRBV7-3 and TRBJ2-2; 8 bases are a match to TRBD1. The germline V gene has CDR1 SGHTA and CDR2 FQGTGA. The CDR3 length is 17 residues. V gave up 5 bases and J gave up 2 bases; unmatched junction bases: 10. The CDR3 reads CASSQIGGQGNTGELFF. CDR3 DNA: TGTGCCAGCAGCCAGATTGGAGGACAGGGTAACACCGGGGAGCTGTTTTTT. The whole variable domain, remainder taken from reference TRBV7-3 and TRBJ2-2, is GAGVSQTPSNKVTEKGKYVELRCDPISGHTALYWYRQSLGQGPEFLIYFQGTGAADDSGLPNDRFFAVRPEGSVSTLKIQRTERGDSAVYLCASSQIGGQGNTGELFFGEGSRLTVL.

This clonotype appeared many times. The V and J genes are TRBV7-2 and TRBJ1-5; no clear D. This CDR3 has 15 residues. CDR1 and CDR2 (germline): SGHTA, FQGNSA. The germline V and J ends were trimmed by 1 base and 6 bases, with 13 bases remaining between them. As DNA, the CDR3 is TGTGCCAGCAGCTTAGGAGGGTTGAGAGGTCAGCCCCAGCATTTT. As protein: CASSLGGLRGQPQHF.

This clonotype was seen at least ten times. The chain employs TRBV10-1 and TRBJ1-2; D may be TRBD1 (6 bases). Trimming left V 10 bases short and J 4 bases short, with 22 bases between. This CDR3 has 15 amino acids. Germline CDR1 is WNHNN and CDR2 is SYGVQD (reference sequence). Here the CDR3 DNA reads TGCGCCATTACACCAGCGGGGGGGCGAAGCTATGGCTACACCTTC. Its translation is CAITPAGGRSYGYTF.

At least ten counts were recorded for this clonotype. The chain joins TRBV7-6 to TRBJ2-5, with TRBD2 as a possible D gene (6 bases). Trimming cost V 1 base and J 1 base, with 13 bases left between them. The CDR3 totals 16 residues. Looked up from germline, CDR1 is SGHVS and CDR2 is FNYEAQ. CDR3 sequence reads: CASSLVSGAIQETQYF. CDR3 DNA: TGTGCCAGCAGCTTAGTTAGCGGAGCAATCCAAGAGACCCAGTACTTC.